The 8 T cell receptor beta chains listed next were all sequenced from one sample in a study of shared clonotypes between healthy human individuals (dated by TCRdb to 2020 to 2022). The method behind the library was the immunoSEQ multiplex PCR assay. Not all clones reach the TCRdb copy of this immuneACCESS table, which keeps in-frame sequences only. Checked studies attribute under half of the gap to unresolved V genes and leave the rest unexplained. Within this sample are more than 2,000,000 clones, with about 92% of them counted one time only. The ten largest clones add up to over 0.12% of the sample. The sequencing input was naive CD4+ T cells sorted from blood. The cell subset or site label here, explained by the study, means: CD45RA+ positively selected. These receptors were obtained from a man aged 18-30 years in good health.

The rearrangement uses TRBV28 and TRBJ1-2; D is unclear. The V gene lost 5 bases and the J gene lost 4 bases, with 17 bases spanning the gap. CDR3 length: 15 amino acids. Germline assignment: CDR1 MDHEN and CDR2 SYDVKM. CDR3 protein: CASSPRFDAAYGYTF. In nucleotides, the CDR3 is TGTGCCAGCAGTCCACGGTTTGACGCGGCCTATGGCTACACCTTC.

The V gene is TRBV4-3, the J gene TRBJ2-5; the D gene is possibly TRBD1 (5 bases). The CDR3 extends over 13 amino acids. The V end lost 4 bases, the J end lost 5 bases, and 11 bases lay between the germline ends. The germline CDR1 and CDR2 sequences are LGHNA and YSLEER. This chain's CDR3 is CASSLRNRETQYF. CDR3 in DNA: TGCGCCAGCAGCCTGCGGAACAGGGAGACCCAGTACTTC.

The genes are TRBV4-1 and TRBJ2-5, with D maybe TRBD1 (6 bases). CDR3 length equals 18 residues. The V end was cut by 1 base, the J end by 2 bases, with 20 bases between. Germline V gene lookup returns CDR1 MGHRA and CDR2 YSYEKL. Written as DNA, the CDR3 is TGCGCCAGCAGCCAAGGAGGGGGAAGAATGAGAGGGCAAGAGACCCAGTACTTC. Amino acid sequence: CASSQGGGRMRGQETQYF.

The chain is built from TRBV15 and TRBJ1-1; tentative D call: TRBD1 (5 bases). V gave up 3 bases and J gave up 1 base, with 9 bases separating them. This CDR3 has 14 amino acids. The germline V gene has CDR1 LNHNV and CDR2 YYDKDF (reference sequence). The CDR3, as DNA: TGTGCCACCAGCAGGGGGCGCGGGAACACTGAAGCTTTCTTT. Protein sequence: CATSRGRGNTEAFF.

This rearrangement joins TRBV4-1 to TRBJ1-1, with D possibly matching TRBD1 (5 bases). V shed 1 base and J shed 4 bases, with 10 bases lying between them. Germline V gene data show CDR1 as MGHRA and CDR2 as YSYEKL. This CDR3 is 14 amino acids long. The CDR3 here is CASSQVGGPTEAFF. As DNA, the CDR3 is TGCGCCAGCAGCCAAGTCGGGGGTCCCACTGAAGCTTTCTTT.

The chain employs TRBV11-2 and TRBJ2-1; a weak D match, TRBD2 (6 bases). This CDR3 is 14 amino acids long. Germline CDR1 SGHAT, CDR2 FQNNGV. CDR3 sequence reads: CATQEGGSYNEQFF. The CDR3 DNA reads TGTGCTACCCAGGAGGGCGGCTCCTACAATGAGCAGTTCTTC.

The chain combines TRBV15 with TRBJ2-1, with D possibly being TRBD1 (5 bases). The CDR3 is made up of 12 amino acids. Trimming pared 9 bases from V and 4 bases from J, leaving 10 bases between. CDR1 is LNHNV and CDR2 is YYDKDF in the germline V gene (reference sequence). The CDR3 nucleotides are TGTGCCACGGCAAGGGGTTACAATGAGCAGTTCTTC. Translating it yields CATARGYNEQFF.

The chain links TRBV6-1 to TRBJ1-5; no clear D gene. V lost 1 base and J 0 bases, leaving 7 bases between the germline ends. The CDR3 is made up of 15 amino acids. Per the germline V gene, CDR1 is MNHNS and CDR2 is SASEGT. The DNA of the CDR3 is TGTGCCAGCAGTGAAGGCAGGTATAGCAATCAGCCCCAGCATTTT. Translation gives CASSEGRYSNQPQHF.